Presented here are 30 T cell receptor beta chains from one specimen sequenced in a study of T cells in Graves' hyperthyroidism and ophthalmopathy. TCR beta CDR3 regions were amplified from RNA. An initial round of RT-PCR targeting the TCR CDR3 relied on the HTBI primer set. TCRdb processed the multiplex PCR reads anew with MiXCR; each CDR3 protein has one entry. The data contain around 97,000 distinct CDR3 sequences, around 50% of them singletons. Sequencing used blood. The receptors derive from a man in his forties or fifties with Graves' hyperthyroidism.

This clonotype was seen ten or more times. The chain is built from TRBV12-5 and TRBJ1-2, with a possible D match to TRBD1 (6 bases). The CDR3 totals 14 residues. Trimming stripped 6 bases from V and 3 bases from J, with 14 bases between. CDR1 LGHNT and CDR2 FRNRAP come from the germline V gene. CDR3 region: CASGRSGADYGYTF. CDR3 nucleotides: TGTGCTAGTGGCCGGTCGGGGGCAGACTATGGCTACACCTTC.

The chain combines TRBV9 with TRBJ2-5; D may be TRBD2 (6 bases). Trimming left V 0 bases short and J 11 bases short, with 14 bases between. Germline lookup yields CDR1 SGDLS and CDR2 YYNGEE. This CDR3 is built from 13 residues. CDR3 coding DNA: TGTGCCAGCAGCGTAGATATTGGGGGGACGCAGTACTTC. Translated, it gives CASSVDIGGTQYF.

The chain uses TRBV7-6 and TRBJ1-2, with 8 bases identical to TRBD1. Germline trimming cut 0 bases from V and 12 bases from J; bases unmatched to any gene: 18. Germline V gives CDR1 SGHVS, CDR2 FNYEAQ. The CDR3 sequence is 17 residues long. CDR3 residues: CASSLAGTGQLHSGNTF. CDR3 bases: TGTGCCAGCAGCTTAGCTGGGACAGGACAGCTCCACTCTGGAAACACCTTC.

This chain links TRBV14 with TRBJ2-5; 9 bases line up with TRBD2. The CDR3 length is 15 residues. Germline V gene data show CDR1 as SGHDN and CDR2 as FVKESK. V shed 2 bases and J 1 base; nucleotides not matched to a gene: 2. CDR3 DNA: TGTGCCAGCAGCCAACTAGCGGGGTGCCAAGAGACCCAGTACTTC. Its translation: CASSQLAGCQETQYF. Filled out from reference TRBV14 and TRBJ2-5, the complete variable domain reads EAGVTQFPSHSVIEKGQTVTLRCDPISGHDNLYWYRRVMGKEIKFLLHFVKESKQDESGMPNNRFLAERTGGTYSTLKVQPAELEDSGVYFCASSQLAGCQETQYFGPGTRLLVL.

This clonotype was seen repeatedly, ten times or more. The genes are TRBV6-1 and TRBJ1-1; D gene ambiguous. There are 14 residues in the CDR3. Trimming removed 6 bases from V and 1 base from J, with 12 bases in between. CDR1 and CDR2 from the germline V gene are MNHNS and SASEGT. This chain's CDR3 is CASSATQGNTEAFF. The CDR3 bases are TGTGCCAGCAGCGCCACCCAAGGGAACACTGAAGCTTTCTTT.

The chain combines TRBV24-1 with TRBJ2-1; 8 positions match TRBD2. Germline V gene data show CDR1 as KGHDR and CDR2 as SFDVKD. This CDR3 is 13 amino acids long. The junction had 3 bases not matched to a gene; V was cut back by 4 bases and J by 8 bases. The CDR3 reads CATSDRGRYEQFF. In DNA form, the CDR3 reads TGTGCCACCAGTGACCGCGGGAGGTATGAGCAGTTCTTC.

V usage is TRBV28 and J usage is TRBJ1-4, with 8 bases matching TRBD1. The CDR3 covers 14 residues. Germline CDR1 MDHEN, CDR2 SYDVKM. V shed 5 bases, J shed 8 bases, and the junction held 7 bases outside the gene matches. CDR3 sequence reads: CASSTQGVGEKLFF. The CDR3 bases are TGTGCCAGCAGTACACAGGGGGTGGGGGAAAAACTGTTTTTT.

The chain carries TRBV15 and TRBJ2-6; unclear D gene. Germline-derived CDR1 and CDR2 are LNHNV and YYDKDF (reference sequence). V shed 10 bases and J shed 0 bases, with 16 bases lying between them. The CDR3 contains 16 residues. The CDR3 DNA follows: TGTGCCAGCTGTTACGAGACACCCTCTGGGGCCAACGTCCTGACTTTC. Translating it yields CASCYETPSGANVLTF. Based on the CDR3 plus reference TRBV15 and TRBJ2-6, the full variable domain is DAMVIQNPRYQVTQFGKPVTLSCSQTLNHNVMYWYQQKSSQAPKLLFHYYDKDFNNEADTPDNFQSRRPNTSFCFLDIRSPGLGDTAMYLCASCYETPSGANVLTFGAGSRLTVL.

This chain's CDR3 is CASRPRQSSYEQYF. Here the CDR3 DNA reads TGTGCCAGCAGACCCCGACAGAGCTCCTACGAGCAGTACTTC. V is TRBV7-2 and J is TRBJ2-7; D possibly corresponds to TRBD1 (5 bases). CDR1 and CDR2 (germline): SGHTA, FQGNSA. This CDR3 spans 14 amino acids. With 6 bases removed from V and 0 bases from J, the gap between germline ends came to 12 bases.

CDR3 region: CAVREQYF. In nucleotides, the CDR3 is TGTGCCGTCCGCGAGCAGTACTTC. The rearrangement uses TRBV25-1 and TRBJ2-7, with D hard to call. Germline V gives CDR1 MGHDK, CDR2 SYGVNS. This CDR3 has 8 residues. Deletions cut 11 bases from V and 6 bases from J, with 5 bases between.

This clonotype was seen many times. CDR3 sequence: CASSLTFGGEQFF. The CDR3 DNA reads TGTGCCAGCAGCTTAACCTTTGGGGGTGAGCAGTTCTTC. The V call is TRBV7-3, the J call TRBJ2-1, with D possibly called TRBD1 or TRBD2 (5 bases each). CDR1 is SGHTA, CDR2 FQGTGA, per germline. V lost 0 bases and J lost 9, with 9 bases in between. This CDR3 contains 13 residues.

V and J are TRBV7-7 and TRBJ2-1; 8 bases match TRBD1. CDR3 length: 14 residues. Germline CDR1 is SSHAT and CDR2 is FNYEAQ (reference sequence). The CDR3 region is CVSSRGPRGNEQFF. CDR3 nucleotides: TGTGTTAGCAGCAGGGGGCCTCGGGGAAACGAGCAGTTCTTC.

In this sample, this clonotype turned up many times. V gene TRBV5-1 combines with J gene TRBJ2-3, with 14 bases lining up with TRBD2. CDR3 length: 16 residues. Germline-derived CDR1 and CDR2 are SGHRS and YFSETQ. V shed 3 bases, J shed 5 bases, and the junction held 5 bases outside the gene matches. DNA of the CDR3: TGCGCCAGCAGCTGGACTAGCGGGGGGCAGGGAGATACGCAGTATTTT. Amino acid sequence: CASSWTSGGQGDTQYF.

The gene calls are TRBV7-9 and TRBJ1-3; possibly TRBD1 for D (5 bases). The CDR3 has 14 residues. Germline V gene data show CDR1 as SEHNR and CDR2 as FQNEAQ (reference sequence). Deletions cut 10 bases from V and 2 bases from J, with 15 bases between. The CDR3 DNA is TGTGCCAAAGTACAGGTCGTAGCTGGAAACACCATATATTTT. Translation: CAKVQVVAGNTIYF.

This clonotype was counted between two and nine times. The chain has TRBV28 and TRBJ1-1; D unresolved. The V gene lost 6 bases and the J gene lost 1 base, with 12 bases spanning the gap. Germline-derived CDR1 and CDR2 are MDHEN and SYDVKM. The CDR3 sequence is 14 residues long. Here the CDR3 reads CASRFLGKNTEAFF. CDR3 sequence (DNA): TGTGCCAGCAGGTTCCTGGGAAAGAACACTGAAGCTTTCTTT. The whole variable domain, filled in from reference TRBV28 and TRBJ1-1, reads DVKVTQSSRYLVKRTGEKVFLECVQDMDHENMFWYRQDPGLGLRLIYFSYDVKMKEKGDIPEGYSVSREKKERFSLILESASTNQTSMYLCASRFLGKNTEAFFGQGTRLTVV.

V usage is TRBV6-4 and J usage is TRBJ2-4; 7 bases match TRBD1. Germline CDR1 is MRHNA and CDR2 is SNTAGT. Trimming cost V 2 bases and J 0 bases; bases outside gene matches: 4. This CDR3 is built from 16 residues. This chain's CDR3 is CASSDSTGEAKNIQYF. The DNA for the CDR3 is TGTGCCAGCAGTGACAGTACAGGGGAAGCCAAAAACATTCAGTACTTC.

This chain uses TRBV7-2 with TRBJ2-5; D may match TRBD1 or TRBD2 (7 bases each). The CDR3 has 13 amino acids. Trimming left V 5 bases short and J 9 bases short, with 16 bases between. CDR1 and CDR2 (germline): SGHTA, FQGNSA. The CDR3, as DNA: TGTGCCAGCAGCACCAGGGAGGGACAGCCCCAGTACTTC. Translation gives CASSTREGQPQYF.

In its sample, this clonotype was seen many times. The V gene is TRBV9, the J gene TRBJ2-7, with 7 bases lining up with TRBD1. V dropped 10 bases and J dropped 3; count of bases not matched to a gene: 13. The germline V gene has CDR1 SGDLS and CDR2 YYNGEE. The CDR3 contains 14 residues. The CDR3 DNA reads TGTGCCCGACCTAGGGGGCTAGTCCACTACGAGCAGTACTTC. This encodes CARPRGLVHYEQYF.

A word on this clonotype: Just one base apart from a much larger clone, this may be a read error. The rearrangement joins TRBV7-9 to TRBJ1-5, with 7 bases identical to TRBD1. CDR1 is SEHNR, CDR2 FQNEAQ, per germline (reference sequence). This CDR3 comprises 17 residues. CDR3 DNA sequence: TGCGCCAGCAGCCAACGCACTCAGGGGGAGGGCAAACAGCCCCAGCATTTT. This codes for CASSQRTQGEGKQPQHF.

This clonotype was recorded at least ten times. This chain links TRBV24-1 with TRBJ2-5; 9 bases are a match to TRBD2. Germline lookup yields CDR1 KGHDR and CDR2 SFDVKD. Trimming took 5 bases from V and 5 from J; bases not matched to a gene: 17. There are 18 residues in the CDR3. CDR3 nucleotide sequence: TGTGCCACCAGTGGCTCCAGTGGTAGCGGGGGAGAGTGGGAGACCCAGTACTTC. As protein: CATSGSSGSGGEWETQYF.

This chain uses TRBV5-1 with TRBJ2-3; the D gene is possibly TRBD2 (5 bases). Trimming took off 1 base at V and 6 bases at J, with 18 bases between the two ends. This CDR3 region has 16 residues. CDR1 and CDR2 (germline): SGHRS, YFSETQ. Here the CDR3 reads CASSLTGNTGEDTQYF. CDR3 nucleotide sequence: TGCGCCAGCAGCTTGACGGGGAACACCGGGGAGGATACGCAGTATTTT.

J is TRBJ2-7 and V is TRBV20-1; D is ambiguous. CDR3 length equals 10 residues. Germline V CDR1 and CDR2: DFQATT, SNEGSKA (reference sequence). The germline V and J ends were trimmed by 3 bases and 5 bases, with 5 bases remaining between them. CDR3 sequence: CSASGDEQYF. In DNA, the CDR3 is TGCAGTGCTAGCGGCGACGAGCAGTACTTC.

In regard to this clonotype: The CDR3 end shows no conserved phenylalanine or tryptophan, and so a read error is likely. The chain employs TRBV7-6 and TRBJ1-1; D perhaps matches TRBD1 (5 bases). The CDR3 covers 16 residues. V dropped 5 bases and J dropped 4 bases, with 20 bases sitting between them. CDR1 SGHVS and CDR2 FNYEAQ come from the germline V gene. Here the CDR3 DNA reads TGTGCCAGCAGCAATTTAGCGGGAGGGGATGGCACTGAAGCTTTCTTG. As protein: CASSNLAGGDGTEAFL.

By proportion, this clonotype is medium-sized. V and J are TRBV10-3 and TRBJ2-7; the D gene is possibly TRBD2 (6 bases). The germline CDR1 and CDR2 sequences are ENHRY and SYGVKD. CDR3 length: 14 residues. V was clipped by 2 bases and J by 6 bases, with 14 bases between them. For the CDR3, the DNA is TGTGCCATCAGTGAGCCGGGACTTAGTGGCGAGCAGTACTTC. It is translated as CAISEPGLSGEQYF.

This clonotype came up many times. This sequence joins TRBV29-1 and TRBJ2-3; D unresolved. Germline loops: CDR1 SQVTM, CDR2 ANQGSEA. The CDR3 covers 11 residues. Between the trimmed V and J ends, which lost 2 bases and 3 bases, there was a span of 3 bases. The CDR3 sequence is CSVESTDTQYF. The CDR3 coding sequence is TGCAGCGTTGAAAGTACAGATACGCAGTATTTT.

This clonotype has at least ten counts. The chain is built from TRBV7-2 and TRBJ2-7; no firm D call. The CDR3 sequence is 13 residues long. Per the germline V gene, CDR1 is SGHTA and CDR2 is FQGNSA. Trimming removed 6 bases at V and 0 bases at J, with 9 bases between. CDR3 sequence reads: CASRRTSSYEQYF. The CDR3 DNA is TGTGCCAGCAGGCGGACCAGCTCCTACGAGCAGTACTTC.

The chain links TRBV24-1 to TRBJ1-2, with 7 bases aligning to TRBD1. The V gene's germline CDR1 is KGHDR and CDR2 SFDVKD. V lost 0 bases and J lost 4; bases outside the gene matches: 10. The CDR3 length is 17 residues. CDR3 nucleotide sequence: TGTGCCACCAGTGATTTGATCCCGGGACAGCAAGGCTATGGCTACACCTTC. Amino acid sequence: CATSDLIPGQQGYGYTF.

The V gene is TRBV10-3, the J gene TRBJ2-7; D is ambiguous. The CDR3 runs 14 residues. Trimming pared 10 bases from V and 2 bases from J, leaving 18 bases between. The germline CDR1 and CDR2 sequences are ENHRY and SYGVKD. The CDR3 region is CANSPWEQPYEQYF. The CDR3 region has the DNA TGTGCCAACTCCCCTTGGGAACAGCCCTACGAGCAGTACTTC.

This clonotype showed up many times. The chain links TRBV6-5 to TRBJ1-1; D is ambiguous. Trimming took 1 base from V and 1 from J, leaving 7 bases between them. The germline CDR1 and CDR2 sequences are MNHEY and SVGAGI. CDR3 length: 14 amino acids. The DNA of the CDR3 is TGTGCCAGCAGTTACTTGTTTCAGAACACTGAAGCTTTCTTT. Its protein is CASSYLFQNTEAFF.

CDR3 sequence (DNA): TGTGCCAGCAGCCAAGACCTCGCGCGGGCGGGGGCCAACGTCCTGACTTTC. Amino acid sequence: CASSQDLARAGANVLTF. V and J are TRBV4-2 and TRBJ2-6; TRBD2 might be the D (5 bases). Per germline, CDR1 LGHNA and CDR2 YNFKEQ. CDR3 size: 17 residues. V gave up 0 bases and J gave up 4 bases, with 13 bases separating them.